This T cell receptor beta chain is from a study of neurological immune-mediated disorders. Each TCR transcript was tagged with a 10-nucleotide random UMI during 5'RACE. Every sequencing run gave over 190 million TCR-beta sequences, taken from 15-18 subjects. TCRdb analysed the 5' RACE reads with MiXCR anew, one entry per CDR3 protein. The sample lists approximately 82,000 distinct CDR3 sequences, less than 15% occurring once. This CDR3 has 15 residues. V shed 8 bases, J shed 5 bases, and the junction held 10 bases outside the gene matches. Documented time point: longitudinal time-point 2. The sample holds many counts of this clonotype.

This chain uses TRBV12-3 or TRBV12-4 with TRBJ2-2; TRBD2 aligns across 8 bases. The source is a female donor with HTLV-1-associated myelopathy (HAM/TSP). The material sequenced was PBMCs. The chain's CDR3 is CASQISGGGTGELFF. Here the CDR3 DNA reads TGTGCCAGCCAAATTAGCGGCGGGGGGACCGGGGAGCTGTTTTTT.